One and the same sample provided the 6 T cell receptor beta chains below, sequenced in a study of cytomegalovirus exposure and HLA in healthy donors. Researchers ran the PCR with 60 Vbeta and 13 Jbeta primers. TCRdb keeps only in-frame clones here, not all; method: immunoSEQ multiplex PCR. This table holds about 120,000 clones, less than 75% found once. Sequencing used PBMCs. These receptors were obtained from a woman in her thirties or forties in good health and CMV-seronegative.

The rearrangement joins TRBV9 to TRBJ2-7; 7 bases agree with TRBD2. The germline V gene has CDR1 SGDLS and CDR2 YYNGEE. After removal of 3 bases from V and 0 bases from J, the junction contained 9 bases not matched to a gene. The CDR3 consists of 16 residues. The CDR3 DNA reads as TGTGCCAGCAGCGAGGGGAGGGGCGGGTTCTCCTACGAGCAGTACTTC. The encoded protein is CASSEGRGGFSYEQYF.

The chain carries TRBV6-6 and TRBJ1-5; D remains ambiguous. The length of the CDR3 is 16 residues. The V gene's germline CDR1 is MNHNY and CDR2 SVGAGI (reference sequence). Trimming removed 0 bases from V and 0 bases from J, with 9 bases in between. CDR3 sequence reads: CASSYSRQTSNQPQHF. The CDR3 region has the DNA TGTGCCAGCAGTTACTCGAGGCAGACTAGCAATCAGCCCCAGCATTTT.

The chain is built from TRBV7-2 and TRBJ2-1; 9 nucleotides align to TRBD2. J lost 0 bases, V lost 5 bases, and 11 bases had no gene match. This CDR3 spans 18 amino acids. CDR1 is SGHTA and CDR2 is FQGNSA in the germline V gene. The CDR3 sequence: CASSPSRGAGGSYNEQFF. The CDR3 DNA reads TGTGCCAGCAGCCCCAGCCGTGGAGCGGGGGGCTCCTACAATGAGCAGTTCTTC.

This clone was observed once. The chain joins TRBV18 to TRBJ1-1; no definite D call. V lost 6 bases, J lost 5 bases, and 13 bases lay in between. The CDR3 runs 13 residues. Germline values: CDR1 KGHSH, CDR2 LQKENI. Here the CDR3 reads CASSRDLVTEAFF. The CDR3 bases are TGTGCCAGCTCTCGCGATTTGGTGACTGAAGCTTTCTTT.

This chain links TRBV6-4 with TRBJ1-4; no clear D. Trimming took 9 bases from V and 5 from J, leaving 16 bases between them. The CDR3 is 14 residues long. Looked up from germline, CDR1 is MRHNA and CDR2 is SNTAGT. CDR3 amino acids: CARGSPGSNEKLFF. As DNA, the CDR3 is TGTGCCAGGGGGAGTCCGGGGTCCAATGAAAAACTGTTTTTT.

The chain combines TRBV29-1 with TRBJ2-7, with 8 bases aligning to TRBD2. V shed 5 bases, J shed 2 bases, and the junction held 2 bases outside the gene matches. The CDR3 is made up of 12 amino acids. Germline V lookup: CDR1 SQVTM, CDR2 ANQGSEA. The CDR3 here is CSVPGLAYEQYF. CDR3 in DNA: TGCAGCGTTCCGGGACTAGCCTACGAGCAGTACTTC.